The subject of this entry is one T cell receptor beta chain. The sample is drawn from a study of blood T cell repertoires in COVID-19. Profiled with immunoSEQ multiplex PCR; TCRdb holds only in-frame clones, not every one. Of around 280,000 clones in the sample, roughly 87% were seen once. The sample comprised PBMCs or T cells enriched from blood (not recorded which). The receptor was derived from a woman in her 40s who had recovered from COVID-19.

CDR3 sequence (DNA): TGTGCCAGCAGCTTAGAGTCAGTTAATTCACCCCTCCACTTT. It codes for CASSLESVNSPLHF. This chain connects TRBV7-8 to TRBJ1-6; D is uncertain. The CDR3 totals 14 residues. Germline V CDR1 and CDR2: SGHVS, FQNEAQ. The germline V and J ends were trimmed by 1 base and 6 bases, with 7 bases remaining between them. The variable domain in full, with the rest retrieved from reference TRBV7-8 and TRBJ1-6, is GAGVSQSPRYKVAKRGQDVALRCDPISGHVSLFWYQQALGQGPEFLTYFQNEAQLDKSGLPSDRFFAERPEGSVSTLKIQRTQQEDSAVYLCASSLESVNSPLHFGNGTRLTVT.